The 24 T cell receptor beta chains below come from one sample, sequenced in a study of blood T cell repertoires in COVID-19. TCRdb's copy holds only in-frame clones and misses some; the assay was immunoSEQ multiplex PCR. The data contain over 200,000 clones, around four fifths of them singletons. The sequenced sample was peripheral blood. Every receptor here comes from a woman between 50 and 59 years old with acute or convalescent COVID-19.

The chain's CDR3 is CATREKNNQPQHF. The CDR3 region has the DNA TGTGCCACCAGAGAGAAGAACAATCAGCCCCAGCATTTT. The genes are TRBV24-1 and TRBJ1-5, with D uncertain. V was clipped by 7 bases and J by 3 bases, with 9 bases between them. There are 13 residues in the CDR3. Germline V gives CDR1 KGHDR, CDR2 SFDVKD.

This rearrangement joins TRBV6-5 to TRBJ1-5; tentative D call: TRBD1 (6 bases). The CDR3 length is 13 residues. Trimming pared 7 bases from V and 6 bases from J, leaving 13 bases between. CDR1 and CDR2 from the germline V gene are MNHEY and SVGAGI. For the CDR3, the DNA is TGTGCCAGCATTCAACAGGGATCTCAGCCCCAGCATTTT. It yields the protein CASIQQGSQPQHF.

This clone was detected a few times. This chain joins TRBV5-1 and TRBJ2-7; 10 positions agree with TRBD2. The ends lost 4 bases at V and 2 bases at J; junction bases unmatched: 6. From germline, CDR1 is SGHRS and CDR2 YFSETQ. CDR3 length equals 15 residues. CDR3 nucleotides: TGCGCCAGCAGCAGAAGTCTAGCGGGAGCCTACGAGCAGTACTTC. It specifies CASSRSLAGAYEQYF.

V and J are TRBV9 and TRBJ2-7; D is uncertain. This CDR3 has 13 amino acids. From germline, CDR1 is SGDLS and CDR2 YYNGEE. V was trimmed by 0 bases and J by 1 base, leaving 5 bases between them. CDR3 protein: CASSVGLSYEQYF. For the CDR3, the DNA is TGTGCCAGCAGCGTAGGACTTTCCTACGAGCAGTACTTC.

This chain links TRBV12-3 or TRBV12-4 with TRBJ2-5; weak D call: TRBD1 (5 bases). The CDR3 consists of 13 residues. Trimming stripped 6 bases from V and 2 bases from J, with 10 bases between. CDR3 region: CASRVDIQETQYF. As DNA, the CDR3 is TGTGCCAGCAGGGTGGACATACAAGAGACCCAGTACTTC.

As regards this clone: At one of its ends the junction is not consistent with the germline gene, which may arise from a read error. V is TRBV10-1 and J is TRBJ1-2, with D possibly being TRBD1 (5 bases). The germline CDR1 and CDR2 sequences are WNHNN and SYGVQD (reference sequence). The CDR3 runs 10 residues. The CDR3 bases are TGCGCCAGCAGTGATCGGACAACCCACTTC. Translated, it gives CASSDRTTHF.

The rearrangement links TRBV27 to TRBJ2-1; TRBD2 agrees at 7 bases. The V gene end was trimmed by 3 bases and the J gene end by 0 bases; junction bases not matched to a gene: 5. Germline V gene lookup returns CDR1 MNHEY and CDR2 SMNVEV (reference sequence). This CDR3 has 16 amino acids. In nucleotides, the CDR3 is TGTGCCAGCAGTTTTGTGGGAGGGGTCTCCTACAATGAGCAGTTCTTC. Translation gives CASSFVGGVSYNEQFF.

The chain recombines TRBV27 with TRBJ2-3, with D uncertain. V lost 2 bases to trimming and J lost 2 bases, with 8 bases between them. Germline V gene sequence: CDR1 MNHEY, CDR2 SMNVEV (reference sequence). The CDR3 is 14 residues long. CDR3 protein: CASSLRWATDTQYF. Written as DNA, the CDR3 is TGTGCCAGCAGTTTACGTTGGGCCACAGATACGCAGTATTTT.

This chain connects TRBV5-1 to TRBJ2-1; unclear D gene. CDR1 is SGHRS, CDR2 YFSETQ, per germline. The CDR3 length is 13 residues. The ends were cut back, 0 bases at V and 7 bases at J, with 8 bases in the middle. CDR3 residues: CASSLAMTNEQFF. The DNA for the CDR3 is TGCGCCAGCAGCTTGGCGATGACTAATGAGCAGTTCTTC.

J is TRBJ2-3 and V is TRBV7-9; tentative D call: TRBD2 (7 bases). The V gene's germline CDR1 is SEHNR and CDR2 FQNEAQ (reference sequence). There are 14 residues in the CDR3. The V end was cut by 7 bases, the J end by 6 bases, with 17 bases between. The CDR3 region is CASIKGGPGDTQYF. The CDR3 DNA follows: TGTGCCAGCATCAAGGGGGGGCCAGGTGATACGCAGTATTTT.

The chain recombines TRBV19 with TRBJ2-6; possible D gene TRBD1, 6 bases. This CDR3 is built from 18 residues. With 1 base removed from V and 0 bases from J, the gap between germline ends came to 13 bases. CDR1 LNHDA and CDR2 SQIVND come from the germline V gene (reference sequence). CDR3 sequence (DNA): TGTGCCAGTAGTATAGTAGGCACAGGGACCTCTGGGGCCAACGTCCTGACTTTC. Translation: CASSIVGTGTSGANVLTF. The full variable domain, in which reference TRBV19 and TRBJ2-6 provide the parts outside the CDR3, is DGGITQSPKYLFRKEGQNVTLSCEQNLNHDAMYWYRQDPGQGLRLIYYSQIVNDFQKGDIAEGYSVSREKKESFPLTVTSAQKNPTAFYLCASSIVGTGTSGANVLTFGAGSRLTVL.

The chain carries TRBV28 and TRBJ2-1, with D hard to call. V was cut by 2 bases and J by 4 bases, with 9 bases left in between. CDR3 length: 14 residues. Germline-derived CDR1 and CDR2 are MDHEN and SYDVKM. The CDR3 coding sequence is TGTGCCAGCAGTTTACTGGTCGGGTACAATGAGCAGTTCTTC. Residues: CASSLLVGYNEQFF.

A single count supports this clone. This chain connects TRBV10-3 to TRBJ1-5, with a tentative D call TRBD1 (5 bases). The CDR3 sequence is 13 residues long. CDR1 is ENHRY, CDR2 SYGVKD, per germline. The V and J ends lost 11 bases and 2 bases respectively, with 13 bases between them. DNA of the CDR3: TGTGCCTCGAGGGCGGGGGGCAATCAGCCCCAGCATTTT. Protein sequence: CASRAGGNQPQHF.

The rearrangement joins TRBV12-3 or TRBV12-4 to TRBJ1-5, with 7 positions matching TRBD1. The CDR3 has 13 amino acids. The V gene end was trimmed by 6 bases and the J gene end by 4 bases; junction bases not matched to a gene: 3. The CDR3 bases are TGTGCCAGCAGGGCGGGACAGAATCAGCCCCAGCATTTT. Its protein product is CASRAGQNQPQHF.

The genes are TRBV9 and TRBJ2-5, with D possibly being TRBD2 (6 bases). CDR3 length: 15 residues. V was shortened by 0 bases and J by 2 bases, with 11 bases between the two germline ends. The germline V gene has CDR1 SGDLS and CDR2 YYNGEE. For the CDR3, the DNA is TGTGCCAGCAGCGTAGAAGGGACTCTACAAGAGACCCAGTACTTC. The encoded protein is CASSVEGTLQETQYF.

The rearrangement joins TRBV2 to TRBJ2-5, with D possibly matching TRBD1 (7 bases). Trimming took off 8 bases at V and 2 bases at J, with 12 bases between the two ends. This CDR3 is built from 13 residues. Germline CDR1 and CDR2: SNHLY and FYNNEI. Here the CDR3 reads CASDRDFQETQYF. In nucleotides, the CDR3 is TGTGCCAGCGACAGGGACTTTCAAGAGACCCAGTACTTC.

This clone was seen only a few times. V and J are TRBV27 and TRBJ2-7; TRBD2 aligns across 15 bases. J was trimmed by 7 bases and V by 4 bases; bases with no gene match: 8. The CDR3 runs to 16 residues. Germline V lookup: CDR1 MNHEY, CDR2 SMNVEV (reference sequence). This CDR3 is CASSSGLAGGPEEQYF. The CDR3 coding sequence is TGTGCCAGCAGTTCCGGACTAGCGGGAGGGCCGGAGGAGCAGTACTTC.

The J gene is TRBJ1-4, the V gene TRBV28; 8 nucleotides match TRBD1. The V and J ends lost 7 bases and 4 bases, in that order; junction bases with no gene match: 8. This CDR3 is built from 15 residues. CDR1 and CDR2 (germline): MDHEN, SYDVKM. Here the CDR3 reads CASTPGTGFNEKLFF. For the CDR3, the DNA is TGTGCCAGCACCCCAGGGACAGGTTTTAATGAAAAACTGTTTTTT.

The chain couples TRBV6-2 or TRBV6-3 to TRBJ2-3; 12 nucleotides match TRBD2. Germline V gene sequence: CDR1 MNHEY, CDR2 SVGEGT. This CDR3 is built from 16 residues. V lost 2 bases, J lost 4 bases, and 4 bases stayed unmatched. DNA for the CDR3: TGTGCCAGCAGTTACCCGACTAGCGGGAGACCAGATACGCAGTATTTT. It translates to CASSYPTSGRPDTQYF.

V usage is TRBV9 and J usage is TRBJ1-2; 7 bases line up with TRBD1. Germline CDR1 reads SGDLS; CDR2 reads YYNGEE. The CDR3 contains 14 residues. With V trimmed by 4 bases and J by 4 bases, 7 bases remained unmatched. CDR3 coding DNA: TGTGCCAGCAGCCTAGGACAGGAGACCTATGGCTACACCTTC. Encoded protein: CASSLGQETYGYTF.

The chain carries TRBV7-6 and TRBJ2-2; D not resolved. Looked up from germline, CDR1 is SGHVS and CDR2 is FNYEAQ. The CDR3 length is 13 residues. The germline V and J ends were trimmed by 2 bases and 4 bases, with 5 bases remaining between them. The CDR3 DNA sequence: TGTGCCAGCAGCTTACGGTTCACCGGGGAGCTGTTTTTT. This gives the protein CASSLRFTGELFF.

The V gene is TRBV19, the J gene TRBJ1-2, with 8 bases lining up with TRBD1. The CDR3 contains 14 residues. With 3 bases clipped from V and 4 bases from J, the junction kept 4 bases outside the gene matches. Per germline, CDR1 LNHDA and CDR2 SQIVND (reference sequence). Written as DNA, the CDR3 is TGTGCCAGTAGTATTCCGGACAGGGCCTATGGCTACACCTTC. This gives the protein CASSIPDRAYGYTF. The full variable domain, completed using reference TRBV19 and TRBJ1-2, is DGGITQSPKYLFRKEGQNVTLSCEQNLNHDAMYWYRQDPGQGLRLIYYSQIVNDFQKGDIAEGYSVSREKKESFPLTVTSAQKNPTAFYLCASSIPDRAYGYTFGSGTRLTVV.

The V gene is TRBV24-1, the J gene TRBJ2-6, with 9 bases identical to TRBD1. The germline CDR1 and CDR2 sequences are KGHDR and SFDVKD. V lost 7 bases to trimming and J lost 2 bases; unmatched junction nucleotides: 8. CDR3 length: 17 residues. CDR3: CATSPGQGVPGANVLTF. The CDR3 bases are TGTGCCACCAGCCCGGGACAGGGAGTCCCTGGGGCCAACGTCCTGACTTTC.

V is TRBV29-1 and J is TRBJ2-3, with 10 bases fitting TRBD1. The CDR3 covers 14 residues. The germline V gene encodes CDR1 SQVTM and CDR2 ANQGSEA. V trimming: 7 bases; J trimming: 5 bases; junction bases outside the gene matches: 9. In nucleotides, the CDR3 is TGCAGCGCCGAGGGGGACAGGGGAAGAGATACGCAGTATTTT. It is translated as CSAEGDRGRDTQYF.